One and the same sample provided the 2 T cell receptor beta chains below, sequenced in a study of cytomegalovirus exposure and HLA in healthy donors. Primers included in the PCR were 60 Vbeta and 13 Jbeta primers. Clones were sequenced by immunoSEQ multiplex PCR, and TCRdb holds only the in-frame ones, with some missing. Of about 120,000 clones in the sample, 75% to 90% were seen once. Sample: PBMCs. The source of these receptors is a female donor in good health and CMV-seropositive.

The chain couples TRBV13 to TRBJ1-1; the match to TRBD1 covers 8 bases. CDR1 and CDR2 from the germline V gene are PRHDT and FYEKMQ (reference sequence). CDR3 length: 14 residues. The V and J ends lost 5 bases and 5 bases, in that order; junction bases with no gene match: 7. The CDR3 nucleotides are TGTGCCAGCAGCCACCGACAGGGGTGGACTGAAGCTTTCTTT. Its protein product is CASSHRQGWTEAFF.

The V gene is TRBV6-1, the J gene TRBJ1-2, with TRBD1 matching 7 bases. The CDR3 loop spans 13 amino acids. Germline CDR1 reads MNHNS; CDR2 reads SASEGT. The V and J ends lost 5 bases and 4 bases, in that order; junction bases with no gene match: 4. CDR3 residues: CASSLQGSYGYTF. The DNA for the CDR3 is TGTGCCAGCAGTTTACAGGGGTCCTATGGCTACACCTTC.